The 23 T cell receptor beta chains below come from one sample, sequenced in a study of blood T cell repertoires in COVID-19. Sequencing was performed with immunoSEQ multiplex PCR; in TCRdb, only in-frame clones are kept and a portion is missing. The data hold about 170,000 clones, with approximately 74% observed a single time. The specimen sequenced was peripheral blood. These receptors were obtained from a woman aged 80 or over with acute or convalescent COVID-19.

This clone was detected only once. The rearrangement links TRBV6-1 to TRBJ2-5, with 7 bases lining up with TRBD2. V lost 2 bases to trimming and J lost 5 bases; unmatched junction nucleotides: 5. The CDR3 covers 14 residues. Germline CDR1 and CDR2: MNHNS and SASEGT. The chain's CDR3 is CASSEKLAYETQYF. The CDR3 nucleotides read TGTGCCAGCAGTGAAAAACTAGCGTATGAGACCCAGTACTTC.

This clone was seen only a few times. The chain recombines TRBV10-1 with TRBJ2-1; perhaps TRBD1 as D (5 bases). Trimming removed 3 bases at V and 5 bases at J, with 11 bases between. The CDR3 extends over 14 amino acids. Germline-derived CDR1 and CDR2 are WNHNN and SYGVQD (reference sequence). In DNA, the CDR3 is TGCGCCAGCAGTGAAGGAGCAGGGAACAATGAGCAGTTCTTC. This encodes CASSEGAGNNEQFF.

Only a few counts were recorded for this clone. The chain has TRBV9 and TRBJ2-1; 8 bases fit TRBD2. The CDR3 spans 15 residues. V lost 3 bases and J lost 3; bases outside the gene matches: 5. Germline V gene data show CDR1 as SGDLS and CDR2 as YYNGEE. CDR3 residues: CASSGPGTSYNEQFF. The CDR3 region has the DNA TGTGCCAGCAGCGGACCCGGGACTAGCTACAATGAGCAGTTCTTC.

This rearrangement joins TRBV5-4 to TRBJ1-5; D may be TRBD1 (5 bases). The V gene's germline CDR1 is SGHNT and CDR2 YYREEE (reference sequence). Between the trimmed V and J ends, which lost 0 bases and 9 bases, there was a span of 13 bases. The CDR3 contains 14 residues. CDR3 loop: CASSLEPGYRPQHF. The DNA for the CDR3 is TGTGCCAGCAGCTTGGAGCCAGGGTATCGGCCCCAGCATTTT.

The CDR3 sequence: CASSLGLASYEQYF. CDR3 coding DNA: TGTGCCAGCAGCTTAGGACTAGCATCCTACGAGCAGTACTTC. This sequence joins TRBV7-2 and TRBJ2-7; 7 nucleotides line up with TRBD2. Looked up from germline, CDR1 is SGHTA and CDR2 is FQGNSA. The V and J ends lost 1 base and 1 base, in that order; junction bases with no gene match: 1. The CDR3 has 14 residues.

The chain has TRBV27 and TRBJ2-1, with D unresolved. CDR3 length equals 14 residues. V dropped 4 bases and J dropped 2 bases, with 9 bases sitting between them. Per germline, CDR1 MNHEY and CDR2 SMNVEV (reference sequence). CDR3 residues: CASSYRWPYNEQFF. CDR3 nucleotides: TGTGCCAGCAGTTACCGTTGGCCCTACAATGAGCAGTTCTTC.

V and J are TRBV5-1 and TRBJ2-3; 15 bases map to TRBD2. Germline V lookup: CDR1 SGHRS, CDR2 YFSETQ. V lost 4 bases and J lost 6; bases outside the gene matches: 6. The length of the CDR3 is 16 residues. DNA of the CDR3: TGCGCCAGCAGCCTGGGACTAGCGGGAGGAAGGGATACGCAGTATTTT. Protein product: CASSLGLAGGRDTQYF.

In its sample, this clone was seen a few times. The rearrangement joins TRBV5-1 to TRBJ1-1, with TRBD1 identical over 9 bases. V lost 4 bases to trimming and J lost 3 bases; unmatched junction nucleotides: 10. CDR3 length: 16 amino acids. CDR1 is SGHRS, CDR2 YFSETQ, per germline. The CDR3 sequence is CASSPSGTGTYTEAFF. In nucleotides, the CDR3 is TGCGCCAGCAGCCCATCCGGGACAGGGACCTACACTGAAGCTTTCTTT.

This clone was observed a single time. V usage is TRBV9 and J usage is TRBJ2-7, with 7 bases lining up with TRBD1. CDR1 is SGDLS, CDR2 YYNGEE, per germline. Unmatched junction bases numbered 5, after V lost 2 bases and J lost 3 bases. The CDR3 runs 14 residues. CDR3 in DNA: TGTGCCAGCAGCGTCGGGACAGCAGACTACGAGCAGTACTTC. The encoded protein is CASSVGTADYEQYF. The full variable domain, rest sourced from reference TRBV9 and TRBJ2-7, is DSGVTQTPKHLITATGQRVTLRCSPRSGDLSVYWYQQSLDQGLQFLIQYYNGEERAKGNILERFSAQQFPDLHSELNLSSLELGDSALYFCASSVGTADYEQYFGPGTRLTVT.

The rearrangement joins TRBV5-4 to TRBJ2-5; 8 bases agree with TRBD2. The V gene's germline CDR1 is SGHNT and CDR2 YYREEE (reference sequence). The J segment lost 5 bases and the V segment lost 2 bases, leaving 5 bases of the junction unmatched. The CDR3 runs to 14 residues. CDR3 in amino acids: CASSLAGERETQYF. The DNA of the CDR3 is TGTGCCAGCAGCTTAGCGGGAGAGCGGGAGACCCAGTACTTC. Together with reference TRBV5-4 and TRBJ2-5, the CDR3 gives the full variable domain: ETGVTQSPTHLIKTRGQQVTLRCSSQSGHNTVSWYQQALGQGPQFIFQYYREEENGRGNFPPRFSGLQFPNYSSELNVNALELDDSALYLCASSLAGERETQYFGPGTRLLVL.

This chain connects TRBV7-2 to TRBJ1-3; 7 nucleotides align to TRBD1. The CDR3 has 14 residues. Germline lookup yields CDR1 SGHTA and CDR2 FQGNSA. Losses at the gene ends were 5 bases for V and 4 bases for J; bases not matched to a gene: 5. CDR3 sequence reads: CASSPGTAGNTIYF. In DNA form, the CDR3 reads TGTGCCAGCAGCCCCGGGACAGCAGGAAACACCATATATTTT.

The chain employs TRBV7-3 and TRBJ2-1; TRBD2 aligns across 9 bases. Looked up from germline, CDR1 is SGHTA and CDR2 is FQGTGA. CDR3 length equals 15 residues. J was trimmed by 0 bases and V by 5 bases; bases with no gene match: 2. The CDR3 nucleotides read TGTGCCAGCAGCACAGCGGGAGGCTCCTACAATGAGCAGTTCTTC. Translating gives CASSTAGGSYNEQFF.

J is TRBJ2-3 and V is TRBV2, with TRBD1 as a possible D gene (5 bases). This CDR3 contains 13 residues. V was trimmed by 6 bases and J by 4 bases, leaving 11 bases between them. CDR1 is SNHLY, CDR2 FYNNEI, per germline. The CDR3 DNA sequence: TGTGCCAGCAGCCTCCAGGGCTCAGATACGCAGTATTTT. Residues: CASSLQGSDTQYF.

This chain connects TRBV20-1 to TRBJ2-7, with no clear D. V lost 6 bases and J 5 bases, leaving 8 bases between the germline ends. Germline V lookup: CDR1 DFQATT, CDR2 SNEGSKA (reference sequence). The CDR3 has 10 amino acids. The CDR3 sequence is CSAPVDEQYF. The CDR3 DNA reads as TGCAGTGCCCCCGTCGACGAGCAGTACTTC.

The genes are TRBV6-6 and TRBJ1-3; D unresolved. Germline V gene data show CDR1 as MNHNY and CDR2 as SVGAGI (reference sequence). Trimming took 5 bases from V and 0 from J, leaving 11 bases between them. CDR3 length: 15 residues. The chain's CDR3 is CASSGAVSSGNTIYF. For the CDR3, the DNA is TGTGCCAGCAGTGGAGCCGTGAGCTCTGGAAACACCATATATTTT.

The chain couples TRBV2 to TRBJ1-5, with D possibly TRBD1 on 6 matching bases. V lost 4 bases to trimming and J lost 5 bases, with 12 bases between them. The CDR3 is 14 residues long. Germline-derived CDR1 and CDR2 are SNHLY and FYNNEI. This CDR3 reads CASSVQGTYQPQHF. CDR3 DNA sequence: TGTGCCAGCAGTGTTCAGGGGACCTATCAGCCCCAGCATTTT.

This clone appeared a single time. This chain connects TRBV28 to TRBJ2-3; possible D gene TRBD1, 5 bases. The CDR3 spans 14 residues. Germline V gene data show CDR1 as MDHEN and CDR2 as SYDVKM. V shed 4 bases and J shed 0 bases, with 8 bases lying between them. This CDR3 reads CASSSGPSTDTQYF. The CDR3 DNA follows: TGTGCCAGCAGTTCAGGGCCGAGCACAGATACGCAGTATTTT.

The rearrangement uses TRBV2 and TRBJ1-5; 8 nucleotides align to TRBD1. Germline lookup yields CDR1 SNHLY and CDR2 FYNNEI. This CDR3 comprises 15 residues. The V and J ends lost 8 bases and 3 bases, in that order; junction bases with no gene match: 9. Here the CDR3 reads CASGSGQANNQPQHF. CDR3 in DNA: TGTGCCAGCGGGTCGGGACAGGCGAACAATCAGCCCCAGCATTTT. Combining the CDR3 with reference TRBV2 and TRBJ1-5 gives the whole variable domain EPEVTQTPSHQVTQMGQEVILRCVPISNHLYFYWYRQILGQKVEFLVSFYNNEISEKSEIFDDQFSVERPDGSNFTLKIRSTKLEDSAMYFCASGSGQANNQPQHFGDGTRLSIL.

CDR3 sequence reads: CASRSGTSGANVLTF. The CDR3 DNA sequence: TGTGCCAGCCGATCAGGAACCTCTGGGGCCAACGTCCTGACTTTC. The chain couples TRBV28 to TRBJ2-6, with D unresolved. V lost 8 bases to trimming and J lost 0 bases, with 11 bases between them. This CDR3 region has 15 residues. CDR1 is MDHEN, CDR2 SYDVKM, per germline.

In its sample, this clone was seen a few times. The V and J genes are TRBV28 and TRBJ2-5, with D maybe TRBD2 (6 bases). The CDR3 has 15 amino acids. CDR1 and CDR2 from the germline V gene are MDHEN and SYDVKM. The V gene lost 7 bases and the J gene lost 5 bases, with 20 bases spanning the gap. The chain's CDR3 is CASTPGTFSGETQYF. Here the CDR3 DNA reads TGTGCCAGCACACCAGGGACTTTCTCGGGGGAGACCCAGTACTTC.

The chain joins TRBV3-1 (or the pseudogene TRBV3-2) to TRBJ1-1; D unresolved. With 4 bases removed from V and 12 bases from J, the gap between germline ends came to 15 bases. The CDR3 loop spans 12 amino acids. Germline loops: CDR1 LGHDT, CDR2 YNNKEL (reference sequence). CDR3 coding DNA: TGTGCCAGCAGCCTCCAAGACGGGAGGCCTTTCTTT. Translated, it gives CASSLQDGRPFF.

The V gene is TRBV7-2, the J gene TRBJ1-1; 7 bases match TRBD1. Germline lookup yields CDR1 SGHTA and CDR2 FQGNSA. The CDR3 has 14 amino acids. With V trimmed by 3 bases and J by 3 bases, 4 bases remained unmatched. The CDR3 bases are TGTGCCAGCAGCTTGAGCACAGGGGACACTGAAGCTTTCTTT. Its protein product is CASSLSTGDTEAFF.

V gene TRBV11-2 combines with J gene TRBJ2-3; 8 bases line up with TRBD2. CDR3 length: 16 amino acids. Germline CDR1 reads SGHAT; CDR2 reads FQNNGV. V lost 5 bases and J lost 0; bases outside the gene matches: 7. CDR3 protein: CASSRGGRTSTDTQYF. The CDR3 nucleotides read TGTGCCAGCAGCCGCGGGGGGCGGACTAGCACAGATACGCAGTATTTT.